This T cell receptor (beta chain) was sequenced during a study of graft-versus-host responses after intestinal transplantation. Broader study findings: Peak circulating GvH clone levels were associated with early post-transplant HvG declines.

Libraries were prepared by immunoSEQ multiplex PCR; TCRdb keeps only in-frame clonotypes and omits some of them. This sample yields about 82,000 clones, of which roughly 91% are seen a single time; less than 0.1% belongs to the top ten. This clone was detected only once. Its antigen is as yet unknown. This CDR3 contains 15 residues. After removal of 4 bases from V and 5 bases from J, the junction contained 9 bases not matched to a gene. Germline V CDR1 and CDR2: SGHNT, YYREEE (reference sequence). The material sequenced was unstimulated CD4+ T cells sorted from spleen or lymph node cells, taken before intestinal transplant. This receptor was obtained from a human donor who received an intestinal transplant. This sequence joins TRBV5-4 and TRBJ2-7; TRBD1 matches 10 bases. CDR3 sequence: CASSHRQGANHEQYF. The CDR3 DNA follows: TGTGCCAGCAGCCACAGACAGGGGGCTAACCACGAGCAGTACTTC.